These T cell receptor beta chains were read from a single sample in a study of T cells after yellow fever vaccination. Using its own MiXCR run on the 5' RACE reads, TCRdb lists one record per CDR3 protein. The sample yields under 550,000 distinct CDR3 sequences, 20% to 25% seen once. Here the sequenced sample was PBMCs, taken approximately 22 days after the first yellow fever vaccination. The receptors were gathered from a man between 18 and 29 years old who received the YFV17D yellow fever vaccine. The CDR3 runs from the conserved cysteine through the conserved F or W. A D gene is named only where the DNA matches it firmly. The size of a clone is reported for some rows only, either as once, few or many, or as a class for expanded clones.

cdr3_nt	cdr3_aa	clone_size	d_call	v_call	j_call
TGTGCCAGCAGCTTAGGAGGGACGGTCACAGATACGCAGTATTTT	CASSLGGTVTDTQYF	-	-	TRBV11-2	TRBJ2-3
TGTGCCAGCAGCTTGAGGACCCCGAACACTGAAGCTTTCTTT	CASSLRTPNTEAFF	-	-	TRBV13	TRBJ1-1
TGTGCCAGCAGCGTAGAAGTCGGGGGTGAGACCCAGTACTTC	CASSVEVGGETQYF	-	-	TRBV9	TRBJ2-5
TGCAGTGCTAAGAATAGCGGGGGGCCCTCCAATGAGCAGTTCTTC	CSAKNSGGPSNEQFF	-	TRBD2	TRBV20-1	TRBJ2-1
TGTGCCAGCAGCTTTACTAGCGGTGGGACAGATACGCAGTATTTT	CASSFTSGGTDTQYF	-	TRBD2	TRBV27	TRBJ2-3
TGCAGCGCCCATAGTATGCAGGCTAACAATGAGCAGTTCTTC	CSAHSMQANNEQFF	many	-	TRBV29-1	TRBJ2-1
TGTGCCAGCAGCTTGGTCCGGGGGATTCGGGATACGCAGTATTTT	CASSLVRGIRDTQYF	-	-	TRBV5-6	TRBJ2-3
TGCAGTGCAGAGCCGGCTAGCGGGGGGGCGGAGGAGACCCAGTACTTC	CSAEPASGGAEETQYF	few	TRBD2	TRBV20-1	TRBJ2-5
TGCAGCGTTCGAACCGAGAACGCCGGGGAGCTGTTTTTT	CSVRTENAGELFF	few	-	TRBV29-1	TRBJ2-2
TGTGCCACCAGTGATTCCTTGACTAGCGCGCCCTACAATGAGCAGTTCTTC	CATSDSLTSAPYNEQFF	-	TRBD2	TRBV24-1	TRBJ2-1
TGTGCCAGCAGTTTAGCGACAACCTACGAGCAGTACTTC	CASSLATTYEQYF	-	-	TRBV27	TRBJ2-7
TGTGCCAGCAGCTTGACCCCGCTAGCCAAAAACATTCAGTACTTC	CASSLTPLAKNIQYF	few	-	TRBV5-6	TRBJ2-4
TGCAGCGTTCGAGGCCAGGGCAATGAGCAGTACTTC	CSVRGQGNEQYF	-	-	TRBV29-1	TRBJ2-7
TGTGCCAGCAGCCCCCACTTCACCGGGGAGCTGTTTTTT	CASSPHFTGELFF	-	-	TRBV13	TRBJ2-2
TGTGCCATCCGTGGTGGGACAGGGCTCTACGAGCAGTACTTC	CAIRGGTGLYEQYF	-	TRBD1	TRBV10-3	TRBJ2-7
TGCAGTGCTAACCTCCGGGACGCCGGCTACGAGCAGTACTTC	CSANLRDAGYEQYF	few	-	TRBV20-1	TRBJ2-7
TGCGCCAGCAGCCCCCTCCTGGGACAGATGACCGGGGAGCTGTTTTTT	CASSPLLGQMTGELFF	few	TRBD1	TRBV4-1	TRBJ2-2
TGCGCCAGCAGCTCGTCCTCCACCGGGGAGCTGTTTTTT	CASSSSSTGELFF	many	-	TRBV5-1	TRBJ2-2
TGTGCCAGCAGCTTAGGAGTGAGACTAACCCTCCAAGAGACCCAGTACTTC	CASSLGVRLTLQETQYF	once	-	TRBV11-2	TRBJ2-5
TGTGCCAGCAGCGGTGGACAGATGAACACTGAAGCTTTCTTT	CASSGGQMNTEAFF	-	-	TRBV9	TRBJ1-1
TGCGCCAGCAGCCACGACCGAGCCTACAATGAGCATTTCTTC	CASSHDRAYNEHFF	-	-	TRBV5-1	TRBJ2-1
TGCGCCAGCAGCTTGGACTCCGGGGAGCTGTTTTTT	CASSLDSGELFF	many	-	TRBV5-1	TRBJ2-2